This T cell receptor beta chain was identified in a study of T cell repertoires in cytomegalovirus infection. At the level of the study: The public TCR beta signatures pointed to both CMV infection and matching HLA type.

TCRdb reprocessed the reads with MiXCR, giving one entry per CDR3 protein. Among some 300,000 distinct CDR3 sequences listed, 8% to 10% were seen once. This clonotype appeared many times. The antigen remains undetermined. Study results and caveats: CMV-specific TCR beta clonotypes restricted by HLA-C dominated the ex vivo response. Identification of carriers of CMV plus the relevant HLA was achieved through cumulative public TCR beta family frequency.

This clonotype originated in a human donor in good health (CMV status not recorded). Some clones in this sample may be carry-over from other donors' samples. The sequencing input was PBMCs.

The CDR3 DNA follows: TGTGCCAGCAGCTCGGGGGGGGGGTCCTACAATGAGCAGTTCTTC. This sequence encodes CASSSGGGSYNEQFF. The chain has TRBV7-4 and TRBJ2-1; 8 nucleotides align to TRBD2. V gave up 4 bases and J gave up 1 base; unmatched junction bases: 3. The CDR3 loop spans 15 amino acids. Germline CDR1 reads SGHVT; CDR2 reads SQSDAQ. The variable domain in full, completed from reference TRBV7-4 and TRBJ2-1, reads GAGVSQSPRYKVAKRGRDVALRCDSISGHVTLYWYRQTLGQGSEVLTYSQSDAQRDKSGRPSGRFSAERPERSVSTLKIQRTEQGDSAVYLCASSSGGGSYNEQFFGPGTRLTVL.